This T cell receptor (beta chain) was recovered during a study of cytomegalovirus exposure and HLA in healthy donors. The primer mix had 60 Vbeta and 13 Jbeta primers. Only in-frame clones appear in the TCRdb table, and some are missing; sequencing was by immunoSEQ multiplex PCR. The sample holds roughly 200,000 clones, roughly 85% seen once. The CDR3 runs to 17 residues. The germline V gene encodes CDR1 MNHEY and CDR2 SMNVEV (reference sequence). This receptor was identified in a young woman in good health and CMV-seropositive. The genes are TRBV27 and TRBJ2-5; 11 nucleotides agree with TRBD2. Near its end, the DNA agrees better with TRBJ2-7, so the J call may be wrong. Input material: PBMCs. In DNA, the CDR3 is TGTGCCAGCAGTCGCACTAGCGGGAGCAGCGAAGGCTACGAGCAGTACTTC. Its translation: CASSRTSGSSEGYEQYF.